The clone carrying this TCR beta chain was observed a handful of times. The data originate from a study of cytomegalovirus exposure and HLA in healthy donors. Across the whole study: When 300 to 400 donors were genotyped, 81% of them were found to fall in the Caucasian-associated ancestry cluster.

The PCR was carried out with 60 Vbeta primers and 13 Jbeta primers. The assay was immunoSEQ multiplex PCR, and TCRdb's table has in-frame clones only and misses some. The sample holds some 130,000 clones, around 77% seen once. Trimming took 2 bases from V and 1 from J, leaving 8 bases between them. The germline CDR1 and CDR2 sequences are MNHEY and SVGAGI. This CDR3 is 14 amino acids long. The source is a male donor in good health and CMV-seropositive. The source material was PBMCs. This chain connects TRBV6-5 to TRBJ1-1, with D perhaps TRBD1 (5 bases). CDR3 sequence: CASSYQGWNTEAFF. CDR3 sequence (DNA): TGTGCCAGCAGTTACCAGGGTTGGAACACTGAAGCTTTCTTT.